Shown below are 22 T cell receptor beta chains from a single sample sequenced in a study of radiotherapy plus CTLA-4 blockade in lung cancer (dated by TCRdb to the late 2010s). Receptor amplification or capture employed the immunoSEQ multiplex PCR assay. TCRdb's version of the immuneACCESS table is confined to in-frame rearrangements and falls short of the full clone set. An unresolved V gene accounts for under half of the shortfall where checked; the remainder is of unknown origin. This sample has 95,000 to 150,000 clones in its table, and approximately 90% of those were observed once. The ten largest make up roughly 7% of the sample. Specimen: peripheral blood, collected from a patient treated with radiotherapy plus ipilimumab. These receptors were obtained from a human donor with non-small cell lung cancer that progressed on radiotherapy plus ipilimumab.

CDR3 bases: TGTGCCAGCAGTCTAACAGGGGGTGGGGCCAACGTCCTGACTTTC. Translated, it gives CASSLTGGGANVLTF. The rearrangement uses TRBV7-9 and TRBJ2-6, with 8 bases that match TRBD1. The CDR3 extends over 15 amino acids. Germline CDR1 and CDR2: SEHNR and FQNEAQ (reference sequence). The V and J ends lost 6 bases and 3 bases, in that order; junction bases with no gene match: 4.

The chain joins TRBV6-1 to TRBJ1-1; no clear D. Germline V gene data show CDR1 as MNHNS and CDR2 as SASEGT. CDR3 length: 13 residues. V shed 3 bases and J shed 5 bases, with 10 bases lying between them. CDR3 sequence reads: CASSEDPGTEAFF. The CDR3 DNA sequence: TGTGCCAGCAGTGAGGACCCTGGGACTGAAGCTTTCTTT.

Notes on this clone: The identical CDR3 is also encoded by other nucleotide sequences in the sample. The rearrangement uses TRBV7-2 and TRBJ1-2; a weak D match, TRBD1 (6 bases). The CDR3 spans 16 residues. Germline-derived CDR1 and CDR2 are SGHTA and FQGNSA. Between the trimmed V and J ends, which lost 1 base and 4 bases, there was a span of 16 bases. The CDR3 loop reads CASSLGGAGSSYGYTF. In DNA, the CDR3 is TGTGCCAGCAGCTTAGGGGGGGCGGGCAGCTCCTATGGCTACACCTTC.

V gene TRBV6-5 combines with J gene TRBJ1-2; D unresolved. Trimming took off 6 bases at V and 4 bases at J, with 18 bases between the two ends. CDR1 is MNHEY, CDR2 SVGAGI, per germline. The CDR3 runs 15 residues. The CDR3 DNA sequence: TGTGCCAGCAGCCGTCAAGTGGAGGATCTCTATGGCTACACCTTC. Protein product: CASSRQVEDLYGYTF.

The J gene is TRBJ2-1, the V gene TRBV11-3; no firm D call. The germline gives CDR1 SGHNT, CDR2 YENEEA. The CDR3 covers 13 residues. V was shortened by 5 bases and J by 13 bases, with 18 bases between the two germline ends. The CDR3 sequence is CASSRILSGVQFF. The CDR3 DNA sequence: TGTGCCAGCAGCCGAATCTTGAGTGGGGTTCAGTTCTTC.

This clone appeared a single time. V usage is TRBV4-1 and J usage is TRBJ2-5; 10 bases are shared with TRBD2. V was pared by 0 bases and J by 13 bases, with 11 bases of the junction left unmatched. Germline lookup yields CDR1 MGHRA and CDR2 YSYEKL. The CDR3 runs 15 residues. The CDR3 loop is CASSQEERTSGVRYF. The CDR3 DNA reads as TGCGCCAGCAGCCAAGAGGAAAGGACTAGCGGAGTTAGGTACTTC.

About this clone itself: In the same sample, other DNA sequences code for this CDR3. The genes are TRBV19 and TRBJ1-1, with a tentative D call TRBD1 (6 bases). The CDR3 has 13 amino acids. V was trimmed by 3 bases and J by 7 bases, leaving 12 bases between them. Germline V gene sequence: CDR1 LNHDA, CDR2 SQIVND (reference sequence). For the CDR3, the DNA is TGTGCCAGTAGTATTGAGGAGGGGGATGAAGCTTTCTTT. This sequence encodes CASSIEEGDEAFF.

The CDR3 here is CASSIIQGFYEQYF. CDR3 DNA: TGTGCCAGTAGTATCATACAGGGGTTTTACGAGCAGTACTTC. The genes are TRBV19 and TRBJ2-7; TRBD1 aligns across 7 bases. The V gene's germline CDR1 is LNHDA and CDR2 SQIVND (reference sequence). After removal of 3 bases from V and 4 bases from J, the junction contained 6 bases not matched to a gene. CDR3 length: 14 amino acids.

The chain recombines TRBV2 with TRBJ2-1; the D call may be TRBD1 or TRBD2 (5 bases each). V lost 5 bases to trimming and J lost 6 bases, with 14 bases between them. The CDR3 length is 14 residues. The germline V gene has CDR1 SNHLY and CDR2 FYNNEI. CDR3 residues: CASSFFVGPNEQFF. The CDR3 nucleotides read TGTGCCAGCAGTTTTTTTGTGGGACCCAATGAGCAGTTCTTC.

The CDR3 nucleotides are TGCGCCAGCAGCCACCAAACTTGGAATGAGCAGTTCTTC. This gives the protein CASSHQTWNEQFF. V and J are TRBV4-1 and TRBJ2-1; D uncertain. V was clipped by 3 bases and J by 7 bases, with 10 bases between them. This CDR3 has 13 residues. From germline, CDR1 is MGHRA and CDR2 YSYEKL.

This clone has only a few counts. CDR3 nucleotides: TGCAGCGGCGGACAGGGCCAAGAGACCCAGTACTTC. It is translated as CSGGQGQETQYF. The V call is TRBV29-1, the J call TRBJ2-5, with TRBD1 matching over 8 bases. The CDR3 contains 12 residues. The germline V gene has CDR1 SQVTM and CDR2 ANQGSEA. Losses at the gene ends were 7 bases for V and 1 base for J; bases not matched to a gene: 2.

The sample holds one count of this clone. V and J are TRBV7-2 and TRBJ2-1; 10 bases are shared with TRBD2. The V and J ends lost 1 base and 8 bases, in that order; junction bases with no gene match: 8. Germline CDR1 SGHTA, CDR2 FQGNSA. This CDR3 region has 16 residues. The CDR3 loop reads CASSLDLAGDRDEQFF. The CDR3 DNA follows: TGTGCCAGCAGCTTAGACCTAGCGGGAGATCGGGATGAGCAGTTCTTC.

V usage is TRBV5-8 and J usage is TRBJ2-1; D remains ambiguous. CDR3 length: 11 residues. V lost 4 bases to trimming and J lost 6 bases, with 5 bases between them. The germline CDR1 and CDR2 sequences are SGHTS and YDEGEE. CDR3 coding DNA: TGTGCCAGCAGCCTCTCCAATGAGCAGTTCTTC. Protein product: CASSLSNEQFF.

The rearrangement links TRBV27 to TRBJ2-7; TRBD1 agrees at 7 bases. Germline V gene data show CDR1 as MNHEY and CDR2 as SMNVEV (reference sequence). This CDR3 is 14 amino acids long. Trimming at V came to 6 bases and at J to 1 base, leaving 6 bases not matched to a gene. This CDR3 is CASSPVTGSYEQYF. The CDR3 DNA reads TGTGCCAGCAGCCCAGTGACAGGGTCCTACGAGCAGTACTTC.

In DNA form, the CDR3 reads TGTGCCAGCTCACCCGACAGCCGGGATGGCTACACCTTC. Protein product: CASSPDSRDGYTF. The J gene is TRBJ1-2, the V gene TRBV18; D possibly corresponds to TRBD1 (5 bases). Germline V CDR1 and CDR2: KGHSH, LQKENI. The CDR3 is 13 residues long. V gave up 3 bases and J gave up 6 bases, with 11 bases separating them.

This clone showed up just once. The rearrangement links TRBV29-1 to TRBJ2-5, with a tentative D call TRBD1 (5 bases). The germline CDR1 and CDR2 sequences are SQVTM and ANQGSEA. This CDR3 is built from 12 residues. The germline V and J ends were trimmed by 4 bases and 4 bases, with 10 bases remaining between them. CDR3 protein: CSVVGVRETQYF. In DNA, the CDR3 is TGCAGCGTTGTAGGGGTCCGAGAGACCCAGTACTTC.

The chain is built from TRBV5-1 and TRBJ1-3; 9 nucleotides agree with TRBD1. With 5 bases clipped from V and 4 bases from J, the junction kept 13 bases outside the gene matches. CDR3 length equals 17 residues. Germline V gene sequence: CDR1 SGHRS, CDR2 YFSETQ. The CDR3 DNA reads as TGCGCCAGCAGTGGGGGACAGGGTTCACTAAAAGGAAACACCATATATTTT. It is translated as CASSGGQGSLKGNTIYF.

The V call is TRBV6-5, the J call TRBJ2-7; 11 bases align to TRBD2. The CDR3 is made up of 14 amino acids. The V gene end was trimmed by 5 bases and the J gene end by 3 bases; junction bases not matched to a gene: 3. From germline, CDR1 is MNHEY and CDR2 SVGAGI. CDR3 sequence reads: CASSRGLADYEQYF. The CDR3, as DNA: TGTGCCAGCAGTCGGGGACTAGCGGACTACGAGCAGTACTTC.

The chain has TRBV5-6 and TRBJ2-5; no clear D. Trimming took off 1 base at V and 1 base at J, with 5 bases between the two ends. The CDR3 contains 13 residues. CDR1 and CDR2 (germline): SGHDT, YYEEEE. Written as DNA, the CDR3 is TGTGCCAGCAGCTTGAACCTCCAAGAGACCCAGTACTTC. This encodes CASSLNLQETQYF.

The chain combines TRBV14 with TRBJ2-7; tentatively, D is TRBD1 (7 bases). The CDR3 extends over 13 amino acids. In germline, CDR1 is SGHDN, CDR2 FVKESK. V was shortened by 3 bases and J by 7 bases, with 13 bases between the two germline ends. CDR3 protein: CASSHGTAGEQYF. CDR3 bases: TGTGCCAGCAGCCACGGGACAGCGGGTGAGCAGTACTTC.

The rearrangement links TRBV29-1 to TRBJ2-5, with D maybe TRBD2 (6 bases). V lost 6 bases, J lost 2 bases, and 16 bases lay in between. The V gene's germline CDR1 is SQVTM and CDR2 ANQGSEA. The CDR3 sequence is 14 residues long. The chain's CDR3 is CSVPGRPKQETQYF. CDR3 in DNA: TGCAGCGTGCCAGGGAGGCCGAAACAAGAGACCCAGTACTTC.

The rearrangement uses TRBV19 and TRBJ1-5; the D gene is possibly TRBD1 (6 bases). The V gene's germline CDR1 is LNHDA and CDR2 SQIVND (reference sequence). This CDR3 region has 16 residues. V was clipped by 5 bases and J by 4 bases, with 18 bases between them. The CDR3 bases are TGTGCCAGTAGTGTTACTTCCGGGACAAAAAATCAGCCCCAGCATTTT. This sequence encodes CASSVTSGTKNQPQHF.